The clone carrying this TCR beta chain was counted between two and nine times. Germline CDR1 and CDR2: SEHNR and FQNEAQ (reference sequence). Trimming left V 1 base short and J 2 bases short, with 6 bases between. CDR3 length: 15 amino acids. Sequenced by immunoSEQ multiplex PCR; TCRdb stores in-frame clones only, minus some. The table includes approximately 530,000 clones, about 89% detected once. The data belong to a study of blood T cell repertoires in COVID-19. About the research overall: Nucleic acid was either cDNA or gDNA, and it came from T cells, B-cell-depleted T cells, or PBMCs.

Sequencing was carried out using peripheral blood. The chain couples TRBV7-9 to TRBJ2-6; D gene uncertain. The receptor's source is a woman in her fifties or sixties with COVID-19, enrolled during active disease. The CDR3 region is CASSLGGPGANVLTF. Written as DNA, the CDR3 is TGTGCCAGCAGCTTAGGAGGCCCTGGGGCCAACGTCCTGACTTTC.